This T cell receptor (beta chain) was documented in a study of control samples from healthy donors and cancer patients. The ends were cut back, 4 bases at V and 7 bases at J, with 6 bases in the middle. The CDR3 has 11 residues. Germline CDR1 and CDR2: SGHNT and YYREEE (reference sequence). The table came from immunoSEQ multiplex PCR; TCRdb's copy has only in-frame clones and leaves some out. The table lists 45,000 to 70,000 clones, more than 85% of them singletons. This clonotype originated in a man aged 25-45 years with colorectal cancer. The chain uses TRBV5-4 and TRBJ2-4; maybe TRBD1 (6 bases). Input material: PBMCs. The CDR3 reads CASSQGNIQYF. The CDR3 nucleotides read TGTGCCAGCAGCCAGGGGAACATTCAGTACTTC.